This paragraph covers one T cell receptor beta chain sequence. Its target is not known. Generated by immunoSEQ multiplex PCR, the TCRdb table keeps only in-frame clones and is missing some. The sample consists of about 140,000 clones, 84% of them appearing once. Germline V gives CDR1 SGHAT, CDR2 FQNNGV. The CDR3 totals 14 residues. V was cut by 3 bases and J by 2 bases, with 11 bases left in between. The sample belongs to a study of T cell responses to AZD1222 COVID-19 vaccine. For the study at large: Second doses were pooled across both intervals (about 4 or about 12 weeks).

Study conclusions and caveats: Spike-specific TCR depth and breadth grew after two AZD1222 doses. Donors were chiefly white British, with a greater number of females, and clonal diversity was perhaps underestimated. Only after the peak T cell response were repertoires sampled.

This clonotype originated in an adult in good health. The J gene is TRBJ2-7, the V gene TRBV11-2; D possibly corresponds to TRBD1 (6 bases). The sequencing here drew on peripheral blood, taken on day 0 of AZD1222 vaccination. In DNA, the CDR3 is TGTGCCAGCAGCTTTGTCAGGGGTACCTACGAGCAGTACTTC. This translates into CASSFVRGTYEQYF. Supplemented by reference TRBV11-2 and TRBJ2-7, the full variable domain reads EAGVAQSPRYKIIEKRQSVAFWCNPISGHATLYWYQQILGQGPKLLIQFQNNGVVDDSQLPKDRFSAERLKGVDSTLKIQPAKLEDSAVYLCASSFVRGTYEQYFGPGTRLTVT.